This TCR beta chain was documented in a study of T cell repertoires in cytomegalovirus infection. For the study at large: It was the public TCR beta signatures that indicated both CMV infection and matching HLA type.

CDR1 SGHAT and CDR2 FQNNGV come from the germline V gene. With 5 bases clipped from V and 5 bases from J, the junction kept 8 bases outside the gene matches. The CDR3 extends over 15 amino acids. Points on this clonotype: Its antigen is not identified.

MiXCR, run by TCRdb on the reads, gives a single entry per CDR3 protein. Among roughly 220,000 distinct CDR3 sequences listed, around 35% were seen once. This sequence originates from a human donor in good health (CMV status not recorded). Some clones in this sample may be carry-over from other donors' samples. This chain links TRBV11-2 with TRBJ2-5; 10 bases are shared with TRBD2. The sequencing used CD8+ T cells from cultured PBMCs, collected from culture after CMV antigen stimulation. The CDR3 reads CASSPRLAGLETQYF. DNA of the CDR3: TGTGCCAGCAGCCCCAGACTAGCGGGTCTGGAGACCCAGTACTTC.